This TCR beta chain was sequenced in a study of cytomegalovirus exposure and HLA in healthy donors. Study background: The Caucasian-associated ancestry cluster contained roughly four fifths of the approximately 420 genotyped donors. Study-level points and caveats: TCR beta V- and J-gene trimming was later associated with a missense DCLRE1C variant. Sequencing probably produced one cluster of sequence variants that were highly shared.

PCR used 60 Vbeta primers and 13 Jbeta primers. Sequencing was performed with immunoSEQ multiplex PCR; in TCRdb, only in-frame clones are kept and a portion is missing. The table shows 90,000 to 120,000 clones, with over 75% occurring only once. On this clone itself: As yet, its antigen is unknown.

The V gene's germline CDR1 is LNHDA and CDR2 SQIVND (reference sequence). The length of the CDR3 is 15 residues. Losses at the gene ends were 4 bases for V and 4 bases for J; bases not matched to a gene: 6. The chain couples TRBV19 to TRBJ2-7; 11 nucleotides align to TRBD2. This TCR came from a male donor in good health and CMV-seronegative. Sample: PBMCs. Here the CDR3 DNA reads TGTGCCAGTAGTACCTTAGCGGGAGGGGCGTACGAGCAGTACTTC. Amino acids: CASSTLAGGAYEQYF.